One TCR beta chain is described in this entry. Original handling: Reference gene primer amplification in the assay estimated nucleated cell counts. Profiled with immunoSEQ multiplex PCR; TCRdb holds only in-frame clones, not every one. V and J calls and clone size are those listed in that table; D and trimming were worked out from the DNA. The table shows about 100,000 clones, with 88% occurring only once. This sample was taken from a study of blood T cell repertoires in COVID-19. As for the study in general: Some COVID-19 samples were acute and others convalescent; all came from the United States, Italy and Spain. The cDNA or gDNA used as material had been derived from T cells, B-cell-depleted T cells, or PBMCs.

Germline V lookup: CDR1 MGHRA, CDR2 YSYEKL. The CDR3 consists of 16 residues. V lost 1 base and J lost 3; bases outside the gene matches: 8. The J gene is TRBJ1-2, the V gene TRBV4-1, with 7 bases fitting TRBD1. This sequence originates from a human donor in a cohort sampled during active COVID-19. The sample consisted of peripheral blood. The CDR3 sequence is CASSQGVGRGDYGYTF. Here the CDR3 DNA reads TGCGCCAGCAGCCAAGGGGTTGGCAGGGGGGACTATGGCTACACCTTC.